Listed here is a single T cell receptor (beta chain). As yet, its antigen is unknown. Expressed TCRB transcripts were sequenced because the isolated RNA had all been reverse transcribed beforehand. Generated by immunoSEQ multiplex PCR, the TCRdb table keeps only in-frame clones and is missing some. The data contain around 250,000 clones, about 23% of them seen just once; the ten biggest clones take up roughly 0.011%. The CDR3 loop spans 16 amino acids. V shed 7 bases, J shed 2 bases, and the junction held 12 bases outside the gene matches. CDR1 MNHEY and CDR2 SMNVEV come from the germline V gene (reference sequence). The source of the sample is a study of beta chain features in type 1 diabetes. Regarding the study as a whole: People with Type 1 diabetes carried modestly yet significantly shorter TCRB CDR3s in all four CD4+ subsets.

This receptor was taken from a woman younger than 45 with type 1 diabetes. The chain combines TRBV27 with TRBJ1-2, with 8 positions matching TRBD1. The sample consisted of naive CD4+ T cells from blood. The CDR3 sequence: CASTPSRDRLNYGYTF. The CDR3, as DNA: TGTGCCAGCACCCCCTCCCGGGACAGGCTCAACTATGGCTACACCTTC.